This TCR beta chain was recovered during a study of blood T cell repertoires in COVID-19. Across the whole study: COVID-19 samples collected from the United States, Italy and Spain covered acute and convalescent phases. PBMCs, B-cell-depleted T cells, or T cells were the source of the cDNA or gDNA that made up the material.

The authors' processing: Amplifying reference gene primers gave estimates of nucleated cell counts. The repertoire was sequenced with immunoSEQ multiplex PCR; TCRdb's copy has only in-frame clones and lacks some. The V and J calls and clone size were taken over from that table, and D and trimming were inferred from the DNA. The sample has 200,000 to 300,000 clones, around nine tenths seen once. V was clipped by 2 bases and J by 4 bases, with 14 bases between them. Germline V gene data show CDR1 as LGHDT and CDR2 as YNNKEL (reference sequence). CDR3 length: 15 residues. The sample consisted of peripheral blood. This chain links TRBV3-1 (or the pseudogene TRBV3-2) with TRBJ2-5, with D maybe TRBD1 (5 bases). The source of this sequence is a man under 40 with active or convalescent COVID-19. The CDR3 nucleotides are TGTGCCAGCAGCCAAAGGGGATGGATCGGAGAGACCCAGTACTTC. It translates to CASSQRGWIGETQYF.